This passage covers 16 T cell receptor beta chains from one sample sequenced in a study of long-term antiretroviral therapy in people with HIV. Survey-level immunoSEQ v3.0 assays were run. Repertoires were generated with immunoSEQ multiplex PCR, while TCRdb's copy carries only in-frame clones and drops some. The sample holds some 28,000 clones, around 96% seen once. This material consisted of unsorted PBMCs, taken around 6 years after starting antiretroviral therapy. Every receptor here comes from a man younger than 45 with HIV.

J is TRBJ1-4 and V is TRBV5-1, with 7 bases identical to TRBD1. The CDR3 loop spans 14 amino acids. Germline V gene data show CDR1 as SGHRS and CDR2 as YFSETQ. The V and J ends lost 6 bases and 4 bases, in that order; junction bases with no gene match: 6. The CDR3 DNA sequence: TGCGCCAGCACCCCGGGACAGTTTAATGAAAAACTGTTTTTT. This gives the protein CASTPGQFNEKLFF.

The rearrangement joins TRBV11-2 to TRBJ2-7; D is ambiguous. Germline V lookup: CDR1 SGHAT, CDR2 FQNNGV. The ends were cut back, 9 bases at V and 3 bases at J, with 12 bases in the middle. The length of the CDR3 is 12 residues. DNA for the CDR3: TGTGCCAGTCTAGGATTAAACTACGAGCAGTACTTC. It translates to CASLGLNYEQYF.

The J gene is TRBJ2-1, the V gene TRBV7-9; the match to TRBD1 covers 9 bases. Looked up from germline, CDR1 is SEHNR and CDR2 is FQNEAQ (reference sequence). This CDR3 is 17 amino acids long. The V and J ends lost 0 bases and 8 bases, in that order; junction bases with no gene match: 11. The CDR3 DNA follows: TGTGCCAGCAGCTTAGCCGCCGAGGGACAGGGTTTCGATGAGCAGTTCTTC. Translation: CASSLAAEGQGFDEQFF.

V usage is TRBV9 and J usage is TRBJ2-7; perhaps D is TRBD1 or TRBD2 (6 bases each). The CDR3 consists of 14 residues. V lost 0 bases and J 7 bases, leaving 14 bases between the germline ends. The germline CDR1 and CDR2 sequences are SGDLS and YYNGEE. As DNA, the CDR3 is TGTGCCAGCAGCGTAGTGGCAGGGGCGGGGGAGCAGTACTTC. Translated, it gives CASSVVAGAGEQYF.

V usage is TRBV6-5 and J usage is TRBJ2-1; D is possibly TRBD2 (5 bases). Per germline, CDR1 MNHEY and CDR2 SVGAGI. The CDR3 is 13 residues long. V gave up 2 bases and J gave up 7 bases, with 9 bases separating them. The DNA for the CDR3 is TGTGCCAGCAGTTACCGGAGACTAAATGAGCAGTTCTTC. It codes for CASSYRRLNEQFF.

The rearrangement uses TRBV9 and TRBJ2-6; D tentatively fits TRBD1 or TRBD2 (6 bases each). V was trimmed by 6 bases and J by 4 bases, leaving 14 bases between them. Germline assignment: CDR1 SGDLS and CDR2 YYNGEE. The CDR3 extends over 15 amino acids. The CDR3 coding sequence is TGTGCCAGCACCCAGACGGGGGCAGGGGCCAACGTCCTGACTTTC. It codes for CASTQTGAGANVLTF.

The chain is built from TRBV10-3 and TRBJ2-1; D ambiguous. CDR1 is ENHRY and CDR2 is SYGVKD in the germline V gene. The length of the CDR3 is 12 residues. Deletions cut 0 bases from V and 5 bases from J, with 2 bases between. The CDR3 DNA is TGTGCCATCAGTGAGTCGAACAATGAGCAGTTCTTC. Translation: CAISESNNEQFF.

The chain joins TRBV7-5 to TRBJ1-4. TRBV7-5 is deemed a pseudogene. The CDR3 runs 15 residues. The CDR3 sequence is CARSWGAGEREKLFF. In DNA, the CDR3 is TGTGCCAGAAGCTGGGGGGCAGGGGAGAGGGAAAAACTGTTTTTT.

V is TRBV30 and J is TRBJ1-5; possible D gene TRBD1, 5 bases. The CDR3 totals 13 residues. V was shortened by 2 bases and J by 5 bases, with 10 bases between the two germline ends. The germline CDR1 and CDR2 sequences are GTSNPN and SVGIG (reference sequence). The CDR3 is CAWSQGYDQPQHF. The CDR3 DNA follows: TGTGCCTGGAGTCAGGGTTACGATCAGCCCCAGCATTTT. The full variable domain, rest sourced from reference TRBV30 and TRBJ1-5, is SQTIHQWPATLVQPVGSPLSLECTVEGTSNPNLYWYRQAAGRGLQLLFYSVGIGQISSEVPQNLSASRPQDRQFILSSKKLLLSDSGFYLCAWSQGYDQPQHFGDGTRLSIL.

The V and J genes are TRBV18 and TRBJ2-1, with TRBD2 matching over 15 bases. The CDR3 extends over 15 amino acids. Germline-derived CDR1 and CDR2 are KGHSH and LQKENI. The trim removed 4 bases at V and 5 bases at J, leaving 0 bases unmatched. The CDR3 sequence: CASSRTSGGDNEQFF. The CDR3 DNA follows: TGTGCCAGCTCACGGACTAGCGGGGGGGACAATGAGCAGTTCTTC.

V gene TRBV6-6 combines with J gene TRBJ2-5; the match to TRBD1 covers 7 bases. This CDR3 contains 16 residues. Germline values: CDR1 MNHNY, CDR2 SVGAGI (reference sequence). Trimming took 7 bases from V and 1 from J; bases not matched to a gene: 12. This CDR3 reads CASTPNKDRFQETQYF. CDR3 nucleotide sequence: TGTGCCAGCACTCCAAATAAGGACAGGTTCCAAGAGACCCAGTACTTC.

The chain combines TRBV5-1 with TRBJ2-5; D remains ambiguous. V was pared by 0 bases and J by 0 bases, with 6 bases between. The CDR3 is 14 amino acids. CDR1 and CDR2 from the germline V gene are SGHRS and YFSETQ. The CDR3 reads CASSLDRHQETQYF. As DNA, the CDR3 is TGCGCCAGCAGCTTGGACAGACACCAAGAGACCCAGTACTTC.

The V and J genes are TRBV4-1 and TRBJ2-5, with 12 bases aligning to TRBD2. Germline V gene data show CDR1 as MGHRA and CDR2 as YSYEKL. The CDR3 spans 16 residues. J lost 5 bases, V lost 2 bases, and 6 bases had no gene match. The CDR3 loop is CASSQSSGGDRETQYF. The CDR3 coding sequence is TGCGCCAGCAGCCAATCTAGCGGGGGGGATCGGGAGACCCAGTACTTC.

The V gene is TRBV7-9, the J gene TRBJ1-1; D perhaps matches TRBD1 (6 bases). Germline CDR1 is SEHNR and CDR2 is FQNEAQ (reference sequence). There are 15 residues in the CDR3. Trimming removed 3 bases from V and 6 bases from J, with 17 bases in between. The CDR3 DNA sequence: TGTGCCAGCAGCTTCCAGGGGCAACCTGAGGCTGAAGCTTTCTTT. Encoded protein: CASSFQGQPEAEAFF. Drawing the rest from reference TRBV7-9 and TRBJ1-1, the complete variable domain is DTGVSQNPRHKITKRGQNVTFRCDPISEHNRLYWYRQTLGQGPEFLTYFQNEAQLEKSRLLSDRFSAERPKGSFSTLEIQRTEQGDSAMYLCASSFQGQPEAEAFFGQGTRLTVV.

This clone has a handful of counts. This chain links TRBV4-2 with TRBJ2-7; TRBD1 agrees at 8 bases. This CDR3 region has 16 residues. The germline gives CDR1 LGHNA, CDR2 YNFKEQ. V lost 0 bases, J lost 3 bases, and 7 bases stayed unmatched. The CDR3 reads CASSQDRQGPFYEQYF. In DNA form, the CDR3 reads TGTGCCAGCAGCCAAGATCGACAGGGGCCCTTCTACGAGCAGTACTTC.

The chain recombines TRBV12-2 with TRBJ2-2; TRBD1, the table's D call, was not compared with the DNA. TRBV12-2 is classified as a pseudogene. This CDR3 has 16 amino acids. This CDR3 reads CASPLPTGGTPRELFF. The CDR3 DNA reads TGTGCAAGTCCCCTACCGACAGGGGGTACACCCAGGGAGCTGTTTTTT.